This TCR beta chain derives from a study of blood T cell repertoires in COVID-19. This clone appeared a single time. A read error is possible here, since a much larger clone lies one base away. Sequencing was performed with immunoSEQ multiplex PCR; in TCRdb, only in-frame clones are kept and a portion is missing. The profile shows about half a million clones, more than 85% of them singletons. This clonotype originated in a woman aged 55-69 years who had recovered from COVID-19. Sequenced material: PBMCs or T cells enriched from blood (not recorded which).

The CDR3 sequence: CASSFKNTEAFF. The CDR3 bases are TGTGCCAGCAGCTTCAAGAACACTGAAGCTTTCTTT. The gene calls are TRBV5-4 and TRBJ1-1; no clear D gene. V lost 2 bases and J 1 base, leaving 3 bases between the germline ends. This CDR3 is built from 12 residues. The germline V gene encodes CDR1 SGHNT and CDR2 YYREEE (reference sequence).